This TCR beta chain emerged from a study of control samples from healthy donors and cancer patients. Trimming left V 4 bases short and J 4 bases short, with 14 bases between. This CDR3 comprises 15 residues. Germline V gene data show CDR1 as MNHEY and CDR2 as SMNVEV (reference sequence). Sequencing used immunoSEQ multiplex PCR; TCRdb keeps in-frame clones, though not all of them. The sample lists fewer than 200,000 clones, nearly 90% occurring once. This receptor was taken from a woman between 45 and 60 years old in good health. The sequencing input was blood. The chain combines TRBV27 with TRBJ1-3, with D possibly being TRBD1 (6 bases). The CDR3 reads CASSSTRTAGNTIYF. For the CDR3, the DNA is TGTGCCAGCAGTTCAACCCGGACAGCCGGAAACACCATATATTTT.